The 14 T cell receptor beta chains in this list originate from one sample, sequenced in a study of blood T cell repertoires in COVID-19. Only in-frame clones appear in the TCRdb table, and some are missing; sequencing was by immunoSEQ multiplex PCR. The table shows a few hundred thousand clones, with 70% to 90% occurring only once. Sequencing was carried out using peripheral blood. These receptors were taken from a man between 18 and 35 years old with COVID-19, enrolled during active disease.

The V gene is TRBV7-6, the J gene TRBJ2-7, with D perhaps TRBD1 (6 bases). V was cut by 3 bases and J by 0 bases, with 12 bases left in between. Germline CDR1 SGHVS, CDR2 FNYEAQ. CDR3 length: 15 residues. As DNA, the CDR3 is TGTGCCAGCAGCTTTGGCACAGGGTTCTCCTACGAGCAGTACTTC. It specifies CASSFGTGFSYEQYF.

This chain uses TRBV4-1 with TRBJ1-3; a possible D gene is TRBD1 (5 bases). The length of the CDR3 is 16 residues. V lost 5 bases, J lost 0 bases, and 14 bases lay in between. CDR1 and CDR2 from the germline V gene are MGHRA and YSYEKL. CDR3 residues: CASSYTDGHSGNTIYF. CDR3 DNA sequence: TGCGCCAGCAGCTATACGGACGGACACTCTGGAAACACCATATATTTT.

The chain employs TRBV28 and TRBJ2-1; D unclear. CDR3 length equals 11 residues. Trimming shortened V by 1 base and J by 9 bases, and 4 bases separated the two germline ends. Germline CDR1 reads MDHEN; CDR2 reads SYDVKM. This CDR3 is CASSLFSEQFF. The CDR3 DNA reads as TGTGCCAGCAGTTTATTCAGTGAGCAGTTCTTC.

CDR3 nucleotides: TGTGCCAGCAGCCAAGAAAGAATCGGGGGGGGCTCAGATACGCAGTATTTT. Protein: CASSQERIGGGSDTQYF. The rearrangement joins TRBV3-1 (or the pseudogene TRBV3-2) to TRBJ2-3, with TRBD2 identical over 8 bases. The CDR3 sequence is 17 residues long. Trimming removed 0 bases from V and 4 bases from J; junction bases left unmatched: 9. CDR1 and CDR2 from the germline V gene are LGHDT and YNNKEL (reference sequence).

This clone was counted a few times. The chain couples TRBV5-4 to TRBJ1-1; TRBD1 might be the D (6 bases). V was shortened by 7 bases and J by 2 bases, with 12 bases between the two germline ends. Germline V gene sequence: CDR1 SGHNT, CDR2 YYREEE (reference sequence). The CDR3 is 13 amino acids. CDR3 amino acids: CASSGAHNTEAFF. CDR3 nucleotide sequence: TGTGCCAGCTCAGGGGCGCACAACACTGAAGCTTTCTTT.

The chain employs TRBV10-2 and TRBJ1-1; TRBD1 matches at 7 bases. Trimming removed 3 bases from V and 0 bases from J; junction bases left unmatched: 7. In germline, CDR1 is WSHSY, CDR2 SAAADI. This CDR3 spans 16 amino acids. The CDR3 DNA is TGCGCCAGCAGTGAATACAGGGGCCCCCTGAACACTGAAGCTTTCTTT. Translating it yields CASSEYRGPLNTEAFF.

This chain connects TRBV14 to TRBJ2-7; tentative D call: TRBD1 (6 bases). The CDR3 extends over 15 amino acids. V lost 0 bases and J lost 3, with 12 bases in between. Germline assignment: CDR1 SGHDN and CDR2 FVKESK. As DNA, the CDR3 is TGTGCCAGCAGCCAAGATAACAGGGAGAGCTACGAGCAGTACTTC. Protein sequence: CASSQDNRESYEQYF. Complete variable domain (other parts from reference TRBV14 and TRBJ2-7): EAGVTQFPSHSVIEKGQTVTLRCDPISGHDNLYWYRRVMGKEIKFLLHFVKESKQDESGMPNNRFLAERTGGTYSTLKVQPAELEDSGVYFCASSQDNRESYEQYFGPGTRLTVT.

The chain couples TRBV3-1 (or the pseudogene TRBV3-2) to TRBJ2-7, with D hard to call. The CDR3 covers 14 residues. V was shortened by 0 bases and J by 2 bases, with 8 bases between the two germline ends. CDR1 and CDR2 from the germline V gene are LGHDT and YNNKEL (reference sequence). The CDR3 DNA reads TGTGCCAGCAGCCAAGAAGACATCGCCTACGAGCAGTACTTC. Residues: CASSQEDIAYEQYF.

This sequence joins TRBV9 and TRBJ2-5; TRBD1 is a possible D gene (6 bases). Trimming left V 0 bases short and J 2 bases short, with 11 bases between. This CDR3 is 15 amino acids long. CDR1 is SGDLS and CDR2 is YYNGEE in the germline V gene. The CDR3 DNA is TGTGCCAGCAGCGTAGCCACAGGGCTGCAAGAGACCCAGTACTTC. Amino acid sequence: CASSVATGLQETQYF.

The genes are TRBV11-3 and TRBJ1-2; unclear D gene. This CDR3 region has 12 residues. Germline-derived CDR1 and CDR2 are SGHNT and YENEEA. Trimming removed 5 bases from V and 4 bases from J, with 8 bases in between. CDR3 in amino acids: CASSRGIYGYTF. CDR3 coding DNA: TGTGCCAGCAGCCGAGGGATCTATGGCTACACCTTC. Full variable domain (rest looked up from reference TRBV11-3 and TRBJ1-2): EAGVVQSPRYKIIEKKQPVAFWCNPISGHNTLYWYLQNLGQGPELLIRYENEEAVDDSQLPKDRFSAERLKGVDSTLKIQPAELGDSAVYLCASSRGIYGYTFGSGTRLTVV.

The V gene is TRBV18, the J gene TRBJ2-5; 7 positions match TRBD1. Germline V gene data show CDR1 as KGHSH and CDR2 as LQKENI. The J segment lost 5 bases and the V segment lost 1 base, leaving 1 base of the junction unmatched. The CDR3 is 13 residues long. The CDR3 DNA reads TGTGCCAGCTCACCACTCAGGGGGGAGACCCAGTACTTC. This codes for CASSPLRGETQYF.

The rearrangement links TRBV7-9 to TRBJ2-7, with D perhaps TRBD2 (5 bases). The CDR3 is 13 amino acids. Germline lookup yields CDR1 SEHNR and CDR2 FQNEAQ (reference sequence). Trimming took 5 bases from V and 6 from J, leaving 14 bases between them. CDR3 coding DNA: TGTGCCAGCAGCCCGGGGAGTATGCGCGAGCAGTACTTC. It specifies CASSPGSMREQYF.

The chain couples TRBV2 to TRBJ1-1; D gene ambiguous. Trimming removed 8 bases at V and 4 bases at J, with 11 bases between. Germline CDR1 is SNHLY and CDR2 is FYNNEI. The CDR3 is 12 residues long. The CDR3 spells CASGREPTEAFF. The CDR3 DNA is TGTGCCAGCGGCCGGGAGCCCACTGAAGCTTTCTTT. Full variable domain (rest looked up from reference TRBV2 and TRBJ1-1): EPEVTQTPSHQVTQMGQEVILRCVPISNHLYFYWYRQILGQKVEFLVSFYNNEISEKSEIFDDQFSVERPDGSNFTLKIRSTKLEDSAMYFCASGREPTEAFFGQGTRLTVV.

CDR3 DNA sequence: TGTGCCAGCAGCTACGAAACAGGGGGCTACGAGCAGTACTTC. Translated, it gives CASSYETGGYEQYF. The chain is built from TRBV5-6 and TRBJ2-7; 8 nucleotides match TRBD1. The germline CDR1 and CDR2 sequences are SGHDT and YYEEEE. With V trimmed by 3 bases and J by 3 bases, 5 bases remained unmatched. There are 14 residues in the CDR3. Variable domain in full (rest from reference TRBV5-6 and TRBJ2-7): DAGVTQSPTHLIKTRGQQVTLRCSPKSGHDTVSWYQQALGQGPQFIFQYYEEEERQRGNFPDRFSGHQFPNYSSELNVNALLLGDSALYLCASSYETGGYEQYFGPGTRLTVT.